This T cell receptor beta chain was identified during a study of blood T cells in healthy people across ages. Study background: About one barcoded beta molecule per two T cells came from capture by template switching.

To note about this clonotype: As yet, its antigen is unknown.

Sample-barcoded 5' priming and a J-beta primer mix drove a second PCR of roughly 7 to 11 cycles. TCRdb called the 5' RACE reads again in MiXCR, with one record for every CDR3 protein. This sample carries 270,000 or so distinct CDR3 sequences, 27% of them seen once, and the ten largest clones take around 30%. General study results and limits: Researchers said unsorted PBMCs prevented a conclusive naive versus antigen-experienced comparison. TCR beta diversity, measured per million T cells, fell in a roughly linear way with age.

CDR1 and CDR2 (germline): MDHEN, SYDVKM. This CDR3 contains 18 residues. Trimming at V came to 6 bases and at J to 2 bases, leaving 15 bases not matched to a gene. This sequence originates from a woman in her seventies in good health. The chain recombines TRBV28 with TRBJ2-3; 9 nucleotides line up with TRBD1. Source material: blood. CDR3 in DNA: TGTGCCAGCAGCTTCGACAGGGGGGAGGCTCTTGACACAGATACGCAGTATTTT. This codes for CASSFDRGEALDTDTQYF.